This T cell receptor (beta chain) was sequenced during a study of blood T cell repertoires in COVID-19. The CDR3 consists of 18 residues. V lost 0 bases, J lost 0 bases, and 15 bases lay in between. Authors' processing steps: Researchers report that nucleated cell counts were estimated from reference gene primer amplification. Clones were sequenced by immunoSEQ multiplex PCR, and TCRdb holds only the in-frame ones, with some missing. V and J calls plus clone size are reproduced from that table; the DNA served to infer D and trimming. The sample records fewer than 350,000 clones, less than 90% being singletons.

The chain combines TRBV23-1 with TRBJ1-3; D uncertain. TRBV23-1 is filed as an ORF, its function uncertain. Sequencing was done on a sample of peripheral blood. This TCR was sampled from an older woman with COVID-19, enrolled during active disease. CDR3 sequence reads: CASSQSFYNYSSGNTIYF. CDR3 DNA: TGCGCCAGCAGTCAATCGTTCTATAATTATAGCTCTGGAAACACCATATATTTT.